A selection of T cell receptor beta chains follows, all from one sample in a study of PD-1 blockade in classical Hodgkin lymphoma. TCRdb's table, derived via immunoSEQ multiplex PCR, lists solely in-frame clones and lacks some. The sample consists of more than 10,000 clones, almost 90% of them appearing once. The input for sequencing was CD4+ T cells from blood, taken before the fourth cycle of nivolumab. Receptors were obtained from a human donor with classical Hodgkin lymphoma. Each CDR3 is given with its conserved first and last residue.

v_gene	j_gene	CDR3aa
TRBV2	TRBJ1-1	CASRLQTGNFAEAFF
TRBV28	TRBJ1-3	CASSFTWASGNTIYF
TRBV5-1	TRBJ1-1	CASSYRGRTEAFF
TRBV28	TRBJ2-7	CASTIHREYEQYF
TRBV5-1	TRBJ2-6	CASSNDLGSSSGANVLTF
TRBV19	TRBJ2-5	CASSIRGEEETQYF
TRBV5-1	TRBJ2-5	CASSLGSGRETQYF
TRBV21-1	TRBJ2-7	CASSKAPGGSSYEQYF
TRBV5-1	TRBJ1-6	CASSLLSSYNSPLHF
TRBV29-1	TRBJ1-2	CSAGTDFLYGYTF
TRBV28	TRBJ1-4	CASSLPDRGGKLFF
TRBV9	TRBJ2-7	CASSEGLGGEQYF
TRBV5-4	TRBJ2-7	CASSLVSASGNYEQYF
TRBV7-2	TRBJ1-2	CASSTKLGIPYGYTF
TRBV28	TRBJ1-4	CASSFTEPSQANEKLFF
TRBV27	TRBJ2-2	CATRAGPTGELFF
TRBV7-2	TRBJ1-1	CASSFYEGSAEAFF
TRBV5-5	TRBJ1-5	CASTQSPGQSFPQPQHF
TRBV7-2	TRBJ2-5	CASSLKATGRGGTQYF
TRBV11-3	TRBJ2-7	CASSPGPNYEQYF
TRBV29-1	TRBJ2-6	CSVGESGANVLTF
TRBV5-1	TRBJ2-7	CASSLESGGQYF
TRBV11-1	TRBJ1-1	CASSFPGDREKAFF
TRBV25-1	TRBJ1-1	CASSELGIMNTEAFF
TRBV2	TRBJ2-3	CASSDARSDTQYF
TRBV2	TRBJ1-1	CASSLGLQGPEAFF
TRBV7-2	TRBJ2-5	CASSLNAGGRETQYF
TRBV29-1	TRBJ2-1	CSVEVSRGNEQFF
TRBV7-3	TRBJ2-2	CASQGDTGELFF
TRBV28	TRBJ1-4	CASTGGFATNEKLFF
TRBV10-1	TRBJ2-7	CASSETGGPYEQYF
TRBV7-7	TRBJ2-5	CASPKTSGETQYF
TRBV4-2	TRBJ1-3	CASSQEGRQSSGNTIYF
TRBV7-3	TRBJ2-1	CASSLTGQFDEQFF
TRBV7-2	TRBJ2-5	CASSFRTGPTETQYF
TRBV27	TRBJ2-7	CASSTFGRYEQYF